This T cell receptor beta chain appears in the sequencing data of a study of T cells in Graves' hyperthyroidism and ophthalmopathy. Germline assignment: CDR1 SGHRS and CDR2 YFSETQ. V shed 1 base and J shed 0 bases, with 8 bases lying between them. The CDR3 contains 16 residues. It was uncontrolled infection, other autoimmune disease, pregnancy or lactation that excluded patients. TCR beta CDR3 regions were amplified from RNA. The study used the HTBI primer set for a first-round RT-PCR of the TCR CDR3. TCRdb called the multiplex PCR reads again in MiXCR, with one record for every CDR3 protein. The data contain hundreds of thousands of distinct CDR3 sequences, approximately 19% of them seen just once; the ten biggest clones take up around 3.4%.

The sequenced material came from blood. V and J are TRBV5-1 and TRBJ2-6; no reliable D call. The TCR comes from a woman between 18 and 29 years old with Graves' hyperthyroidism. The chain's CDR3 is CASSLWVGSGANVLTF. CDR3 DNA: TGCGCCAGCAGCTTGTGGGTCGGCTCTGGGGCCAACGTCCTGACTTTC. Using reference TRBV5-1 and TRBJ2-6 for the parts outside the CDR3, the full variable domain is KAGVTQTPRYLIKTRGQQVTLSCSPISGHRSVSWYQQTPGQGLQFLFEYFSETQRNKGNFPGRFSGRQFSNSRSEMNVSTLELGDSALYLCASSLWVGSGANVLTFGAGSRLTVL.